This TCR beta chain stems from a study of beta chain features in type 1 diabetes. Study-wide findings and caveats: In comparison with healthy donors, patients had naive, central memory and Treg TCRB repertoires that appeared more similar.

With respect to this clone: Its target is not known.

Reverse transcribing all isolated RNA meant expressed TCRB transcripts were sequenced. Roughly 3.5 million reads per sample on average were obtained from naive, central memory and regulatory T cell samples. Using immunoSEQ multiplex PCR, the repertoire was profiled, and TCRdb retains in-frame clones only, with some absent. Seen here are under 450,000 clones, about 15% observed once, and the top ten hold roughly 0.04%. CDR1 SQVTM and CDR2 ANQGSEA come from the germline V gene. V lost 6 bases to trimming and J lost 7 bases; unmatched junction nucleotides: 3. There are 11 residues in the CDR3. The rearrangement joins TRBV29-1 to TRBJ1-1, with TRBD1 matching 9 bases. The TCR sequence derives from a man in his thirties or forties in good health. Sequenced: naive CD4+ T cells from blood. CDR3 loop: CSVQGANEAFF. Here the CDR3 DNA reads TGCAGCGTACAGGGGGCAAATGAAGCTTTCTTT.